This T cell receptor beta chain was documented in a study of T cell changes during pregnancy in multiple sclerosis (dated 2019 in TCRdb). For the wider study: Changes in the T cell repertoire over the course of pregnancy were examined in this study in women with multiple sclerosis.

The library was obtained by the immunoSEQ multiplex PCR assay. Not all clones reach the TCRdb copy of this immuneACCESS table, which keeps in-frame sequences only. Checked studies attribute under half of the gap to unresolved V genes and leave the rest unexplained. The sample table shows about 62,000 clones, and approximately 90% are seen once. The ten most abundant clones make up around 2.5% of the sample. Details on this clone: Its specific antigen is unknown. Base quality data are lacking; no much larger clone is found one base away.

The junction shows trimming of 6 bases on V and 7 bases on J, plus 16 bases between the germline ends. Reading the germline V gene (reference sequence) gives CDR1 MNHEY and CDR2 SMNVEV. From the cysteine through the phenylalanine, the CDR3 covers 14 amino acids. The kept DNA is CDR3 alone, 42 bases in frame from the first base. This chain is built from TRBV27 and TRBJ1-5; a tentative D match to TRBD1 spans 6 bases. This TCR derives from a female donor with multiple sclerosis, enrolled in a pregnancy study. The sequencing here drew on peripheral blood, taken in the first trimester of pregnancy. CDR3 loop: CASRLTGVGQPQHF. The nucleotide sequence reads as follows: TGTGCCAGCAGGCTGACAGGTGTGGGGCAGCCCCAGCATTTT.